A single sample gave rise to the 4 T cell receptor beta chains below, sequenced in a study of response to subunit inactivated influenza vaccine. TCRdb redid the calling of the RT-PCR reads with MiXCR, one entry per CDR3 protein. Found here are 610,000 or so distinct CDR3 sequences, 11% to 15% of them singletons; the top ten hold roughly 11%. The input for sequencing was PBMCs from blood, taken 11 to 12 days after vaccination. The receptor source for this set is a man in his forties or fifties who received an inactivated influenza vaccine.

The chain recombines TRBV10-2 with TRBJ2-3; D not certain. There are 13 residues in the CDR3. Germline assignment: CDR1 WSHSY and CDR2 SAAADI. Trimming shortened V by 7 bases and J by 6 bases, and 14 bases separated the two germline ends. Written as DNA, the CDR3 is TGCGCCAGCAAAGACTCCCCCGTGGATACGCAGTATTTT. Translating it yields CASKDSPVDTQYF.

J is TRBJ2-7 and V is TRBV10-3; 8 bases are a match to TRBD1. V shed 1 base, J shed 6 bases, and the junction held 5 bases outside the gene matches. Germline-derived CDR1 and CDR2 are ENHRY and SYGVKD. This CDR3 is 14 amino acids long. In nucleotides, the CDR3 is TGTGCCATCAGTGAGTTTTCAGGGGGCGTCGAGCAGTACTTC. This translates into CAISEFSGGVEQYF.

DNA of the CDR3: TGTGCCAGCAGCCACGCCGCCAAGGGGGCTTATGGCTACACCTTC. This codes for CASSHAAKGAYGYTF. This chain links TRBV3-1 with TRBJ1-2, with 7 bases lining up with TRBD1. Germline V gene lookup returns CDR1 LGHDT and CDR2 YNNKEL (reference sequence). V lost 3 bases, J lost 5 bases, and 9 bases stayed unmatched. The CDR3 is 15 residues long.

This chain connects TRBV4-2 to TRBJ2-2; weak D call: TRBD2 (5 bases). The CDR3 consists of 15 residues. V was shortened by 3 bases and J by 0 bases, with 8 bases between the two germline ends. Germline V gene lookup returns CDR1 LGHNA and CDR2 YNFKEQ. CDR3 region: CASSQLASNTGELFF. The CDR3 coding sequence is TGTGCCAGCAGCCAGCTAGCCTCGAACACCGGGGAGCTGTTTTTT.